The 21 T cell receptor beta chains below were found in one sample sequenced in a study of shared clonotypes between healthy human individuals. Assay used: immunoSEQ multiplex PCR; TCRdb lists only in-frame clones, some missing. This repertoire shows some 500,000 clones, approximately 95% found once; its top ten account for nearly 0.065%. Sequencing was performed on naive CD4+ T cells sorted from blood. This sample's subset: CD45RA+ positively selected. Receptor source: a woman in her 30s in good health.

V and J are TRBV10-1 and TRBJ2-3; the D gene is possibly TRBD2 (6 bases). CDR3 size: 13 residues. Germline V lookup: CDR1 WNHNN, CDR2 SYGVQD (reference sequence). Deletions cut 4 bases from V and 6 bases from J, with 11 bases between. The CDR3 loop reads CASSVGSQDTQYF. For the CDR3, the DNA is TGCGCCAGCAGTGTCGGGAGTCAGGATACGCAGTATTTT.

The chain has TRBV30 and TRBJ1-4; D call uncertain. Trimming cost V 0 bases and J 0 bases, with 8 bases left between them. The germline gives CDR1 GTSNPN, CDR2 SVGIG (reference sequence). This CDR3 has 15 residues. This CDR3 is CAWSVGQTTNEKLFF. CDR3 DNA: TGTGCCTGGAGTGTGGGTCAAACAACTAATGAAAAACTGTTTTTT.

The chain has TRBV27 and TRBJ2-3; 8 bases are shared with TRBD1. Per germline, CDR1 MNHEY and CDR2 SMNVEV (reference sequence). The CDR3 loop spans 15 amino acids. The junction had 7 bases not matched to a gene; V was cut back by 2 bases and J by 6 bases. The CDR3 is CASSLRDRTPDTQYF. As DNA, the CDR3 is TGTGCCAGCAGTTTACGGGACAGGACGCCGGATACGCAGTATTTT.

The CDR3 spells CASSFTSGSWYF. CDR3 bases: TGTGCCAGCAGTTTTACTAGCGGGAGTTGGTATTTT. This sequence joins TRBV6-6 and TRBJ2-3; 11 bases are shared with TRBD2. J was trimmed by 14 bases and V by 4 bases; bases with no gene match: 5. The CDR3 length is 12 residues. Per the germline V gene, CDR1 is MNHNY and CDR2 is SVGAGI (reference sequence).

This clone was seen once. The J gene is TRBJ1-1, the V gene TRBV28, with D unresolved. This CDR3 contains 13 residues. Germline-derived CDR1 and CDR2 are MDHEN and SYDVKM. Trimming took off 5 bases at V and 4 bases at J, with 11 bases between the two ends. For the CDR3, the DNA is TGTGCCAGCAGTGTGCAACCGGCCACTGAAGCTTTCTTT. Translated: CASSVQPATEAFF.

The chain has TRBV4-1 and TRBJ2-7; D call uncertain. V lost 1 base, J lost 6 bases, and 19 bases lay in between. Looked up from germline, CDR1 is MGHRA and CDR2 is YSYEKL. The CDR3 consists of 16 residues. The CDR3 bases are TGCGCCAGCAGCCAAGTTGTGCCTGGTGGTTTTCGCGAGCAGTACTTC. Encoded protein: CASSQVVPGGFREQYF.

The V call is TRBV5-1, the J call TRBJ1-1; D not resolved. Between the trimmed V and J ends, which lost 6 bases and 0 bases, there was a span of 12 bases. Germline V gives CDR1 SGHRS, CDR2 YFSETQ. This CDR3 comprises 14 residues. The CDR3 DNA sequence: TGCGCCAGCATGGGCTCACTAATGAACACTGAAGCTTTCTTT. As protein: CASMGSLMNTEAFF.

The chain carries TRBV2 and TRBJ2-1; 7 positions match TRBD2. V shed 4 bases and J 8 bases; nucleotides not matched to a gene: 8. This CDR3 contains 14 residues. Germline lookup yields CDR1 SNHLY and CDR2 FYNNEI. The CDR3 DNA reads as TGTGCCAGCAGTGGCGGGAGACTGCTCGATGAGCAGTTCTTC. This codes for CASSGGRLLDEQFF.

The V call is TRBV2, the J call TRBJ2-7, with 7 bases lining up with TRBD1. V gave up 6 bases and J gave up 7 bases; unmatched junction bases: 9. In germline, CDR1 is SNHLY, CDR2 FYNNEI. There are 13 residues in the CDR3. In DNA form, the CDR3 reads TGTGCCAGCAGCCGACAGGGACCAGGGGAGCAGTACTTC. Protein product: CASSRQGPGEQYF.

The chain carries TRBV27 and TRBJ2-3, with TRBD2 matching 12 bases. The germline gives CDR1 MNHEY, CDR2 SMNVEV (reference sequence). The CDR3 runs to 17 residues. V trimming: 0 bases; J trimming: 5 bases; junction bases outside the gene matches: 6. The CDR3 DNA is TGTGCCAGCAGTTTATCCCAACTAGCGGGAGGCGTAGATACGCAGTATTTT. This gives the protein CASSLSQLAGGVDTQYF.

The rearrangement joins TRBV6-6 to TRBJ2-2; possible D gene TRBD2, 5 bases. Germline V gene lookup returns CDR1 MNHNY and CDR2 SVGAGI (reference sequence). V lost 8 bases, J lost 7 bases, and 14 bases lay in between. The CDR3 is made up of 13 amino acids. CDR3 region: CASRRTGSGELFF. Written as DNA, the CDR3 is TGTGCCAGCCGACGGACGGGGAGCGGGGAGCTGTTTTTT.

The CDR3 nucleotides are TGTGCCAGCAGCTTAGTGGCCGGATTCGGGGAGCTGTTTTTT. Protein sequence: CASSLVAGFGELFF. This sequence joins TRBV7-7 and TRBJ2-2; D is undetermined. Deletions cut 1 base from V and 7 bases from J, with 10 bases between. The CDR3 totals 14 residues. Germline V gene lookup returns CDR1 SSHAT and CDR2 FNYEAQ (reference sequence). The full variable domain, in which reference TRBV7-7 and TRBJ2-2 provide the parts outside the CDR3, is GAGVSQSPRYKVTKRGQDVTLRCDPISSHATLYWYQQALGQGPEFLTYFNYEAQPDKSGLPSDRFSAERPEGSISTLTIQRTEQRDSAMYRCASSLVAGFGELFFGEGSRLTVL.

The chain has TRBV28 and TRBJ1-5; a weak D match, TRBD1 (6 bases). CDR1 and CDR2 (germline): MDHEN, SYDVKM. Trimming removed 10 bases from V and 7 bases from J, with 20 bases in between. The CDR3 runs to 14 residues. The CDR3 is CATHTFFRGQPQHF. For the CDR3, the DNA is TGTGCCACCCACACGTTCTTCAGGGGACAGCCCCAGCATTTT. Combining the CDR3 with reference TRBV28 and TRBJ1-5 gives the whole variable domain DVKVTQSSRYLVKRTGEKVFLECVQDMDHENMFWYRQDPGLGLRLIYFSYDVKMKEKGDIPEGYSVSREKKERFSLILESASTNQTSMYLCATHTFFRGQPQHFGDGTRLSIL.

The chain employs TRBV28 and TRBJ2-6; 9 nucleotides agree with TRBD1. The V segment lost 4 bases and the J segment 0 bases; nucleotides outside the gene matches: 10. The CDR3 has 19 amino acids. The germline V gene has CDR1 MDHEN and CDR2 SYDVKM. The CDR3 region has the DNA TGTGCCAGCAGTTCAACCGGGACAGGGTTAAGCTCTGGGGCCAACGTCCTGACTTTC. It yields the protein CASSSTGTGLSSGANVLTF. Drawing the rest from reference TRBV28 and TRBJ2-6, the complete variable domain is DVKVTQSSRYLVKRTGEKVFLECVQDMDHENMFWYRQDPGLGLRLIYFSYDVKMKEKGDIPEGYSVSREKKERFSLILESASTNQTSMYLCASSSTGTGLSSGANVLTFGAGSRLTVL.

The rearrangement uses TRBV25-1 and TRBJ2-7; perhaps TRBD1 as D (8 bases). This CDR3 has 17 amino acids. Germline V gene sequence: CDR1 MGHDK, CDR2 SYGVNS. The ends were cut back, 1 base at V and 5 bases at J, with 21 bases in the middle. The CDR3 is CASSESKYRGGIHEQYF. The CDR3 nucleotides read TGTGCCAGCAGTGAATCAAAATACAGGGGGGGGATACACGAGCAGTACTTC.

V gene TRBV9 combines with J gene TRBJ2-1, with 7 bases aligning to TRBD2. V lost 0 bases and J lost 9; bases outside the gene matches: 9. This CDR3 contains 15 residues. Per the germline V gene, CDR1 is SGDLS and CDR2 is YYNGEE. CDR3 region: CASSVEQRDLSEQFF. CDR3 sequence (DNA): TGTGCCAGCAGCGTAGAACAGCGGGACTTGAGTGAGCAGTTCTTC.

This clone was found once. The chain couples TRBV5-1 to TRBJ2-1, with 9 bases aligning to TRBD1. V was pared by 4 bases and J by 4 bases, with 3 bases of the junction left unmatched. Germline CDR1 reads SGHRS; CDR2 reads YFSETQ. The CDR3 extends over 14 amino acids. CDR3 in DNA: TGCGCCAGCAGCCCGGGACAGGGTTACAATGAGCAGTTCTTC. This encodes CASSPGQGYNEQFF.

The J gene is TRBJ2-3, the V gene TRBV5-1; TRBD2 aligns across 13 bases. V gave up 0 bases and J gave up 0 bases; unmatched junction bases: 7. CDR3 length: 19 residues. Germline loops: CDR1 SGHRS, CDR2 YFSETQ. This CDR3 is CASSLEVLAGGSSTDTQYF. The CDR3 coding sequence is TGCGCCAGCAGCTTGGAAGTACTAGCGGGAGGGTCTAGCACAGATACGCAGTATTTT.

This chain connects TRBV11-1 to TRBJ2-7; 9 nucleotides agree with TRBD2. The V gene end was trimmed by 4 bases and the J gene end by 3 bases; junction bases not matched to a gene: 10. Germline CDR1 is SGHAT and CDR2 is FQDESV (reference sequence). The CDR3 has 16 residues. CDR3 sequence reads: CASSSGAGGLVYEQYF. The CDR3 DNA reads TGTGCCAGCAGCTCCGGGGCGGGAGGGTTAGTCTACGAGCAGTACTTC.

The rearrangement joins TRBV1 to TRBJ2-2; TRBD2, the table's D call, lacks a check against the DNA. TRBV1 has pseudogene status. The CDR3 is made up of 15 amino acids. CDR3 bases: TGCACCAGCAGCCAAGAAAAGAGTAATACCGGGGAGCTGTTTTTT. Amino acids: CTSSQEKSNTGELFF.

The chain links TRBV2 to TRBJ1-3; D is undetermined. CDR1 is SNHLY, CDR2 FYNNEI, per germline. The CDR3 consists of 15 residues. V lost 3 bases to trimming and J lost 2 bases, with 11 bases between them. The CDR3 nucleotides are TGTGCCAGCAGTGATGAGGGAGTCGCTGGAAACACCATATATTTT. Translating it yields CASSDEGVAGNTIYF.